What follows are 5 T cell receptor beta chains derived from one specimen sequenced in a study of T cell responses to AZD1222 COVID-19 vaccine. Data came from immunoSEQ multiplex PCR; TCRdb stores just in-frame clones and leaves some out. The top ten clones hold around 0.57% of a sample with 250,000 to 300,000 clones, 94% of them seen once. Sequencing used peripheral blood, obtained 28 days after the second AZD1222 dose. These receptors were taken from an adult who received the AZD1222 COVID-19 vaccine.

The chain recombines TRBV6-5 with TRBJ1-2, with D perhaps matching TRBD1 (5 bases). Germline CDR1 and CDR2: MNHEY and SVGAGI. V was trimmed by 2 bases and J by 4 bases, leaving 14 bases between them. This CDR3 spans 15 amino acids. CDR3 bases: TGTGCCAGCAGTTACCTGGGGCAGCGGGGCTATGGCTACACCTTC. This sequence encodes CASSYLGQRGYGYTF.

V gene TRBV4-1 combines with J gene TRBJ2-1, with 7 bases fitting TRBD2. Germline assignment: CDR1 MGHRA and CDR2 YSYEKL. J was trimmed by 5 bases and V by 1 base; bases with no gene match: 11. This CDR3 spans 17 amino acids. The CDR3 sequence is CASSQGRVGRNHNEQFF. CDR3 bases: TGCGCCAGCAGCCAAGGTCGAGTCGGGAGGAACCACAATGAGCAGTTCTTC.

The CDR3 here is CASSVVGGTSTDTQYF. The CDR3 DNA follows: TGTGCCAGCAGCGTAGTTGGGGGAACTAGCACAGATACGCAGTATTTT. This chain links TRBV9 with TRBJ2-3; D is possibly TRBD1 or TRBD2 (5 bases each). Trimming removed 0 bases at V and 0 bases at J, with 11 bases between. The CDR3 has 16 residues. From germline, CDR1 is SGDLS and CDR2 YYNGEE.

The V and J genes are TRBV5-1 and TRBJ2-1; D tentatively reads TRBD1 or TRBD2 (6 bases each). CDR3 length equals 12 residues. V was shortened by 1 base and J by 11 bases, with 10 bases between the two germline ends. Germline V lookup: CDR1 SGHRS, CDR2 YFSETQ. The CDR3 coding sequence is TGCGCCAGCAGCTTGTCTCGGGGGCAGCAGTTCTTC. This encodes CASSLSRGQQFF.

This chain connects TRBV19 to TRBJ1-1, with 7 bases fitting TRBD1. The CDR3 extends over 17 amino acids. Trimming took 7 bases from V and 5 from J; bases not matched to a gene: 19. The germline gives CDR1 LNHDA, CDR2 SQIVND (reference sequence). DNA for the CDR3: TGTGCCAGTACCGACCCCCATCAGACAGGGACAAGGACTGAAGCTTTCTTT. This translates into CASTDPHQTGTRTEAFF.